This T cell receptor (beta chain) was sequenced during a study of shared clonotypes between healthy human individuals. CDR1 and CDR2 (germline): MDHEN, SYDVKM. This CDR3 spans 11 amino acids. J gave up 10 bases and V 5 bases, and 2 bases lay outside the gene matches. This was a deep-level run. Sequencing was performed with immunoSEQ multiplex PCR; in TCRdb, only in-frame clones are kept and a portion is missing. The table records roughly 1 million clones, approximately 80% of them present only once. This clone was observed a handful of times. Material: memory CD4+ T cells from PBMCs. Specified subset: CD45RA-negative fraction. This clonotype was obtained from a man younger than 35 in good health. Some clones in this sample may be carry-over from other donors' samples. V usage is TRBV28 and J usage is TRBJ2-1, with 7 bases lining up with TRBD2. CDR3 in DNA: TGTGCCAGCAGTCGGACTAGGGAGCAGTTCTTC. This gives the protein CASSRTREQFF.